This T cell receptor beta chain derives from a study of blood T cell repertoires in COVID-19. About the research overall: The analysed material was cDNA or gDNA that came from T cells, B-cell-depleted T cells, or PBMCs.

Produced via immunoSEQ multiplex PCR; TCRdb's table is partial and in-frame only. The sample lists under 150,000 clones, nearly 85% occurring once. The CDR3 spans 15 residues. The V gene's germline CDR1 is SGHNT and CDR2 YYREEE (reference sequence). The V and J ends lost 1 base and 3 bases, in that order; junction bases with no gene match: 1. This sequence joins TRBV5-4 and TRBJ2-3; 11 bases line up with TRBD2. This receptor was obtained from a man aged 45-65 years in a cohort exposed to, infected with or recovered from COVID-19 (not recorded which). The sample comprised PBMCs or T cells enriched from blood (not recorded which). The CDR3 sequence: CASSLPSGGTDTQYF. CDR3 bases: TGTGCCAGCAGCTTGCCTAGCGGGGGGACAGATACGCAGTATTTT.